The 32 T cell receptor beta chains listed next were all sequenced from one sample in a study of blood T cell repertoires in COVID-19. The repertoire was sequenced with immunoSEQ multiplex PCR; TCRdb's copy has only in-frame clones and lacks some. Seen here are a few hundred thousand clones, more than 85% observed once, and the top ten hold under 3%. Sequencing was done on a sample of peripheral blood. The source is a person aged 18 to 29 with COVID-19, enrolled during active disease.

The gene calls are TRBV4-1 and TRBJ2-7, with 11 nucleotides matching TRBD1. With 4 bases clipped from V and 5 bases from J, the junction kept 7 bases outside the gene matches. Germline values: CDR1 MGHRA, CDR2 YSYEKL. The CDR3 covers 15 residues. The CDR3 spells CASSLSKGQGDEQYF. The CDR3 DNA reads as TGCGCCAGCAGCCTTTCTAAGGGACAGGGGGACGAGCAGTACTTC.

In DNA form, the CDR3 reads TGCGCCAGCAGCTTGCCAGGGACAGCTAACACCGGGGAGCTGTTTTTT. It yields the protein CASSLPGTANTGELFF. The gene calls are TRBV5-1 and TRBJ2-2; 7 positions agree with TRBD1. V lost 1 base and J lost 2; bases outside the gene matches: 5. The CDR3 loop spans 16 amino acids. Per germline, CDR1 SGHRS and CDR2 YFSETQ.

This clone showed up just once. The chain couples TRBV11-3 to TRBJ2-1; 7 bases are shared with TRBD1. Germline trimming cut 5 bases from V and 5 bases from J; bases unmatched to any gene: 9. Looked up from germline, CDR1 is SGHNT and CDR2 is YENEEA. This CDR3 region has 15 residues. The CDR3 loop is CASSVRGSLDNEQFF. CDR3 bases: TGTGCCAGCAGCGTCAGGGGGAGTTTAGACAATGAGCAGTTCTTC.

The gene calls are TRBV7-9 and TRBJ2-4; the D is unclear. V was trimmed by 4 bases and J by 0 bases, leaving 10 bases between them. Germline CDR1 is SEHNR and CDR2 is FQNEAQ (reference sequence). The CDR3 loop spans 15 amino acids. CDR3 DNA sequence: TGTGCCAGCAGCTCGACATATCTAGCCAAAAACATTCAGTACTTC. This translates into CASSSTYLAKNIQYF. Drawing the rest from reference TRBV7-9 and TRBJ2-4, the complete variable domain is DTGVSQNPRHKITKRGQNVTFRCDPISEHNRLYWYRQTLGQGPEFLTYFQNEAQLEKSRLLSDRFSAERPKGSFSTLEIQRTEQGDSAMYLCASSSTYLAKNIQYFGAGTRLSVL.

This chain joins TRBV7-8 and TRBJ1-1; D not resolved. The CDR3 has 15 residues. The germline CDR1 and CDR2 sequences are SGHVS and FQNEAQ. V lost 6 bases, J lost 1 base, and 15 bases lay in between. CDR3 in amino acids: CASRLLGRANTEAFF. The CDR3 coding sequence is TGTGCCAGCAGGTTACTGGGCAGAGCGAACACTGAAGCTTTCTTT.

The V call is TRBV14, the J call TRBJ1-2; maybe TRBD1 (5 bases). This CDR3 contains 14 residues. The germline CDR1 and CDR2 sequences are SGHDN and FVKESK. The ends were cut back, 0 bases at V and 8 bases at J, with 13 bases in the middle. This CDR3 is CASSQDQGGTGYTF. CDR3 DNA sequence: TGTGCCAGCAGCCAAGATCAGGGAGGGACGGGCTACACCTTC.

This rearrangement joins TRBV7-9 to TRBJ2-7; no definite D call. V was trimmed by 1 base and J by 2 bases, leaving 9 bases between them. The length of the CDR3 is 14 residues. Germline V gene sequence: CDR1 SEHNR, CDR2 FQNEAQ (reference sequence). The CDR3 DNA follows: TGTGCCAGCAGCTTAGTCAACTCTCCCTACGAGCAGTACTTC. Protein: CASSLVNSPYEQYF.

The genes are TRBV5-1 and TRBJ2-5; 7 nucleotides agree with TRBD2. The germline V gene encodes CDR1 SGHRS and CDR2 YFSETQ. V shed 0 bases, J shed 7 bases, and the junction held 12 bases outside the gene matches. The length of the CDR3 is 16 residues. In DNA form, the CDR3 reads TGCGCCAGCAGCTTGGCCACGCTAGCGGTCTCGGGGACCCAGTACTTC. Translation: CASSLATLAVSGTQYF.

In regard to this clone: Other nucleotide sequences in the sample specify the same CDR3. V gene TRBV9 combines with J gene TRBJ1-1; 8 bases align to TRBD1. CDR3 length: 13 amino acids. The V and J ends lost 2 bases and 4 bases, in that order; junction bases with no gene match: 1. Germline CDR1 and CDR2: SGDLS and YYNGEE. The CDR3 loop reads CASSVTGVTEAFF. DNA of the CDR3: TGTGCCAGCAGCGTGACAGGGGTCACTGAAGCTTTCTTT. The full variable domain, its missing parts supplied by reference TRBV9 and TRBJ1-1, is DSGVTQTPKHLITATGQRVTLRCSPRSGDLSVYWYQQSLDQGLQFLIQYYNGEERAKGNILERFSAQQFPDLHSELNLSSLELGDSALYFCASSVTGVTEAFFGQGTRLTVV.

The chain carries TRBV5-8 and TRBJ2-2; D is perhaps TRBD1 (6 bases). The CDR3 sequence is 14 residues long. Trimming stripped 7 bases from V and 5 bases from J, with 15 bases between. From germline, CDR1 is SGHTS and CDR2 YDEGEE. This chain's CDR3 is CASFGTGQTGELFF. The CDR3 region has the DNA TGTGCCAGCTTTGGTACAGGGCAAACCGGGGAGCTGTTTTTT.

The J gene is TRBJ2-7, the V gene TRBV7-2; 10 bases line up with TRBD2. The J segment lost 2 bases and the V segment lost 5 bases, leaving 6 bases of the junction unmatched. Germline assignment: CDR1 SGHTA and CDR2 FQGNSA. CDR3 length equals 15 residues. In DNA form, the CDR3 reads TGTGCCAGCAGCCTTGGACTAGCGGAGACCTACGAGCAGTACTTC. Its protein is CASSLGLAETYEQYF.

The CDR3 region has the DNA TGTGCCAGCAGCTTCGGACTAGCGGGAGCAGATACGCAGTATTTT. This gives the protein CASSFGLAGADTQYF. This chain uses TRBV5-4 with TRBJ2-3, with 13 bases identical to TRBD2. Unmatched junction bases numbered 1, after V lost 2 bases and J lost 4 bases. The germline gives CDR1 SGHNT, CDR2 YYREEE (reference sequence). CDR3 length: 15 residues.

This chain uses TRBV19 with TRBJ2-1, with 10 positions matching TRBD2. The V gene's germline CDR1 is LNHDA and CDR2 SQIVND (reference sequence). The CDR3 spans 15 residues. The ends lost 5 bases at V and 6 bases at J; junction bases unmatched: 7. The CDR3 DNA reads as TGTGCCAGTAGTGCCCGGACTAGCGGTTCCAATGAGCAGTTCTTC. Its protein is CASSARTSGSNEQFF. Full variable domain (remainder filled in from reference TRBV19 and TRBJ2-1): DGGITQSPKYLFRKEGQNVTLSCEQNLNHDAMYWYRQDPGQGLRLIYYSQIVNDFQKGDIAEGYSVSREKKESFPLTVTSAQKNPTAFYLCASSARTSGSNEQFFGPGTRLTVL.

In DNA, the CDR3 is TGTGCCAGTAGTATAGGCAAGTCGGTCACTGAAGCTTTCTTT. Protein sequence: CASSIGKSVTEAFF. The chain couples TRBV19 to TRBJ1-1; D not certain. This CDR3 region has 14 residues. Germline V lookup: CDR1 LNHDA, CDR2 SQIVND (reference sequence). The ends were cut back, 1 base at V and 4 bases at J, with 10 bases in the middle.

The chain carries TRBV11-2 and TRBJ2-2; D is possibly TRBD2 (6 bases). There are 11 residues in the CDR3. The germline V gene has CDR1 SGHAT and CDR2 FQNNGV. Trimming took 8 bases from V and 7 from J, leaving 8 bases between them. For the CDR3, the DNA is TGTGCCAGCTTGGGGGGCGGGGAGCTGTTTTTT. It encodes CASLGGGELFF.

This chain connects TRBV5-4 to TRBJ1-6; D possibly corresponds to TRBD1 (5 bases). Germline CDR1 SGHNT, CDR2 YYREEE (reference sequence). V lost 4 bases and J 10 bases, leaving 12 bases between the germline ends. This CDR3 contains 13 residues. The CDR3 DNA sequence: TGTGCCAGCAGCCCCACGGGGGGATCACCCCTCCACTTT. Encoded protein: CASSPTGGSPLHF.

The chain uses TRBV25-1 and TRBJ2-7; D remains unclear. Germline assignment: CDR1 MGHDK and CDR2 SYGVNS. V shed 1 base and J shed 1 base, with 11 bases lying between them. The CDR3 is 15 residues long. The CDR3 DNA reads TGTGCCAGCAGTGAATCCGGCGGCGCATCCTACGAGCAGTACTTC. As protein: CASSESGGASYEQYF.

This clone showed up just a few times. V is TRBV27 and J is TRBJ2-7; 8 bases fit TRBD1. The ends lost 2 bases at V and 2 bases at J; junction bases unmatched: 8. Germline loops: CDR1 MNHEY, CDR2 SMNVEV (reference sequence). This CDR3 contains 16 residues. CDR3 in DNA: TGTGCCAGCAGTTTAACCTCCGGGACAGGTCCCTACGAGCAGTACTTC. This codes for CASSLTSGTGPYEQYF.

The chain has TRBV27 and TRBJ2-1; D possibly corresponds to TRBD2 (6 bases). Trimming stripped 5 bases from V and 0 bases from J, with 17 bases between. The CDR3 has 17 amino acids. Germline assignment: CDR1 MNHEY and CDR2 SMNVEV (reference sequence). Here the CDR3 reads CASSPTSFQSSYNEQFF. DNA for the CDR3: TGTGCCAGCAGTCCTACTAGCTTCCAGAGCTCCTACAATGAGCAGTTCTTC.

The chain recombines TRBV10-2 with TRBJ2-3; TRBD2 aligns across 9 bases. V trimming: 3 bases; J trimming: 4 bases; junction bases outside the gene matches: 11. Germline V gene sequence: CDR1 WSHSY, CDR2 SAAADI. The CDR3 loop spans 17 amino acids. The CDR3: CASSDSIPSGIPDTQYF. As DNA, the CDR3 is TGCGCCAGCAGTGATTCGATCCCTAGCGGGATTCCAGATACGCAGTATTTT.

The V call is TRBV19, the J call TRBJ1-1; D not certain. The germline V gene encodes CDR1 LNHDA and CDR2 SQIVND (reference sequence). The length of the CDR3 is 14 residues. V was trimmed by 5 bases and J by 0 bases, leaving 10 bases between them. The CDR3 DNA follows: TGTGCCAGTAGTCTCCGTGACATGAACACTGAAGCTTTCTTT. It yields the protein CASSLRDMNTEAFF.

The gene calls are TRBV30 and TRBJ2-2; the match to TRBD2 covers 10 bases. CDR3 size: 18 residues. In germline, CDR1 is GTSNPN, CDR2 SVGIG (reference sequence). After removal of 0 bases from V and 3 bases from J, the junction contained 10 bases not matched to a gene. CDR3 sequence reads: CAWSVRPSGSWYTGELFF. The DNA for the CDR3 is TGTGCCTGGAGTGTAAGACCTAGCGGGAGTTGGTACACCGGGGAGCTGTTTTTT. The entire variable domain, with the rest obtained from reference TRBV30 and TRBJ2-2, is as follows: SQTIHQWPATLVQPVGSPLSLECTVEGTSNPNLYWYRQAAGRGLQLLFYSVGIGQISSEVPQNLSASRPQDRQFILSSKKLLLSDSGFYLCAWSVRPSGSWYTGELFFGEGSRLTVL.

The V and J genes are TRBV24-1 and TRBJ2-3, with a weak D call TRBD1 (5 bases). The CDR3 has 11 amino acids. V was clipped by 5 bases and J by 6 bases, with 5 bases between them. The germline V gene encodes CDR1 KGHDR and CDR2 SFDVKD. For the CDR3, the DNA is TGTGCCACCAGTGCAGGGGATACGCAGTATTTT. It translates to CATSAGDTQYF.

This clone was seen just once. CDR3 nucleotides: TGCAGCGTTGGTGAGGGCGGGAAGTACTTC. It translates to CSVGEGGKYF. This sequence joins TRBV29-1 and TRBJ2-7; perhaps TRBD2 as D (6 bases). Trimming took 4 bases from V and 11 from J, leaving 12 bases between them. CDR1 SQVTM and CDR2 ANQGSEA come from the germline V gene. The length of the CDR3 is 10 residues.

The chain recombines TRBV18 with TRBJ1-6, with D tentatively TRBD1 (5 bases). This CDR3 is built from 17 residues. Trimming removed 2 bases at V and 5 bases at J, with 16 bases between. The germline gives CDR1 KGHSH, CDR2 LQKENI. This CDR3 is CASSPASLGGDNSPLHF. The CDR3 bases are TGTGCCAGCTCACCAGCATCTCTGGGGGGGGATAATTCACCCCTCCACTTT.

The V and J genes are TRBV9 and TRBJ2-3; D may be TRBD2 (5 bases). The CDR3 totals 12 residues. V was trimmed by 3 bases and J by 5 bases, leaving 7 bases between them. The germline V gene encodes CDR1 SGDLS and CDR2 YYNGEE. The CDR3 bases are TGTGCCAGCAGCGGAACTAGAGATACGCAGTATTTT. It is translated as CASSGTRDTQYF.

The V and J genes are TRBV27 and TRBJ2-1, with 10 nucleotides matching TRBD2. The CDR3 spans 18 residues. Germline-derived CDR1 and CDR2 are MNHEY and SMNVEV (reference sequence). Unmatched junction bases numbered 9, after V lost 2 bases and J lost 2 bases. The CDR3 bases are TGTGCCAGCAGTTTAGGGCTAGCGGGAGCCCTCACCTACAATGAGCAGTTCTTC. Its translation is CASSLGLAGALTYNEQFF.

The chain carries TRBV9 and TRBJ2-1, with a possible D match to TRBD2 (5 bases). The CDR3 is 14 residues long. V was pared by 3 bases and J by 6 bases, with 13 bases between. Germline CDR1 is SGDLS and CDR2 is YYNGEE. Written as DNA, the CDR3 is TGTGCCAGCAGCGGAGGAGCGGATACCAATGAGCAGTTCTTC. Translating it yields CASSGGADTNEQFF. The variable domain in full, with the rest retrieved from reference TRBV9 and TRBJ2-1, is DSGVTQTPKHLITATGQRVTLRCSPRSGDLSVYWYQQSLDQGLQFLIQYYNGEERAKGNILERFSAQQFPDLHSELNLSSLELGDSALYFCASSGGADTNEQFFGPGTRLTVL.

The J gene is TRBJ2-2, the V gene TRBV2, with 11 nucleotides matching TRBD1. Germline CDR1 reads SNHLY; CDR2 reads FYNNEI. V shed 6 bases and J 8 bases; nucleotides not matched to a gene: 5. The CDR3 is made up of 14 amino acids. The CDR3 bases are TGTGCCAGCAGAGCCGGGACAGGGGGAGGGGAGCTGTTTTTT. This gives the protein CASRAGTGGGELFF.

CDR3 nucleotides: TGTGCCAGCAGCTCACTGACAGGTCCCTCCTACGAGCAGTACTTC. Residues: CASSSLTGPSYEQYF. The rearrangement joins TRBV28 to TRBJ2-7, with D tentatively TRBD1 (6 bases). V was shortened by 6 bases and J by 0 bases, with 15 bases between the two germline ends. CDR3 size: 15 residues. CDR1 and CDR2 (germline): MDHEN, SYDVKM.

This clone appeared a single time. This chain uses TRBV19 with TRBJ2-1; D might be TRBD2 (6 bases). Germline loops: CDR1 LNHDA, CDR2 SQIVND (reference sequence). The CDR3 sequence is 14 residues long. V was shortened by 5 bases and J by 6 bases, with 14 bases between the two germline ends. Written as DNA, the CDR3 is TGTGCCAGTAGTTTCTACGGGACTTCCAATGAGCAGTTCTTC. This translates into CASSFYGTSNEQFF.

The chain employs TRBV14 and TRBJ2-5; no definite D call. Per the germline V gene, CDR1 is SGHDN and CDR2 is FVKESK. The CDR3 sequence is 15 residues long. V dropped 0 bases and J dropped 1 base, with 9 bases sitting between them. The CDR3: CASSQDSRLQETQYF. The DNA of the CDR3 is TGTGCCAGCAGCCAAGATTCGCGGCTCCAAGAGACCCAGTACTTC. The full variable domain, in which reference TRBV14 and TRBJ2-5 provide the parts outside the CDR3, is EAGVTQFPSHSVIEKGQTVTLRCDPISGHDNLYWYRRVMGKEIKFLLHFVKESKQDESGMPNNRFLAERTGGTYSTLKVQPAELEDSGVYFCASSQDSRLQETQYFGPGTRLLVL.